These 9 T cell receptor beta chains came from one sample sequenced in a study of T cell responses to AZD1222 COVID-19 vaccine (dated by TCRdb to about 2021). The library was made by the immunoSEQ multiplex PCR assay. The table was pulled from immuneACCESS by TCRdb, which kept in-frame rearrangements only. Such tables lose some clones; where checked, under half of the loss comes from unresolved V genes, and the rest has no known cause. This sample gives 110,000 or so clones in total; around 84% of them show up just once. The biggest ten clones account for approximately 3% of the sample. The sample's time point label, in plain terms: baseline before first vaccination. The specimen comprised peripheral blood, sampled on day 0 of AZD1222 vaccination. The receptors here all came from an adult in good health.

The V and J genes are TRBV9 and TRBJ1-2, with 7 bases matching TRBD1. This CDR3 is built from 13 residues. The germline V gene has CDR1 SGDLS and CDR2 YYNGEE. Trimming removed 4 bases from V and 4 bases from J; junction bases left unmatched: 4. CDR3 nucleotides: TGTGCCAGCAGCCCTGGGACAGCCTATGGCTACACCTTC. Protein: CASSPGTAYGYTF.

V usage is TRBV28 and J usage is TRBJ2-7; a weak D match, TRBD2 (7 bases). Trimming took 8 bases from V and 0 from J, leaving 11 bases between them. Germline CDR1 and CDR2: MDHEN and SYDVKM. The length of the CDR3 is 13 residues. This chain's CDR3 is CASLGGHSYEQYF. The CDR3, as DNA: TGTGCCAGCCTCGGGGGGCACTCCTACGAGCAGTACTTC.

V and J are TRBV5-1 and TRBJ1-1, with unresolved D. The CDR3 has 13 amino acids. Germline V CDR1 and CDR2: SGHRS, YFSETQ. V lost 2 bases and J lost 5, with 10 bases in between. The DNA for the CDR3 is TGCGCCAGCAGCTTTCGGGATGATACTGAAGCTTTCTTT. Encoded protein: CASSFRDDTEAFF.

The chain links TRBV9 to TRBJ2-7; D may correspond to TRBD1 or TRBD2 (5 bases each). There are 16 residues in the CDR3. V was cut by 0 bases and J by 6 bases, with 19 bases left in between. CDR1 SGDLS and CDR2 YYNGEE come from the germline V gene. The CDR3 loop is CASSVGQIGTVGEQYF. The CDR3 nucleotides are TGTGCCAGCAGCGTAGGTCAGATTGGGACGGTGGGCGAGCAGTACTTC.

The genes are TRBV9 and TRBJ1-1, with 7 bases lining up with TRBD1. This CDR3 is 14 amino acids long. V lost 4 bases to trimming and J lost 1 base; unmatched junction nucleotides: 4. The germline gives CDR1 SGDLS, CDR2 YYNGEE. The DNA of the CDR3 is TGTGCCAGCAGCCCGGGACAGTGGAACACTGAAGCTTTCTTT. Encoded protein: CASSPGQWNTEAFF.

The chain recombines TRBV15 with TRBJ1-5, with TRBD1 as a possible D gene (5 bases). The germline CDR1 and CDR2 sequences are LNHNV and YYDKDF (reference sequence). V was pared by 7 bases and J by 2 bases, with 12 bases between. There are 14 residues in the CDR3. CDR3 in DNA: TGTGCCACCAATAAGGGGTTCGGCAATCAGCCCCAGCATTTT. It specifies CATNKGFGNQPQHF.

This chain connects TRBV6-5 to TRBJ1-2, with 10 bases fitting TRBD1. Germline CDR1 reads MNHEY; CDR2 reads SVGAGI. V dropped 7 bases and J dropped 4; count of bases not matched to a gene: 3. The CDR3 spans 13 residues. In DNA, the CDR3 is TGTGCCAGCACCGGACAGGGGGTCTATGGCTACACCTTC. It codes for CASTGQGVYGYTF.

The chain joins TRBV10-3 to TRBJ2-2; 8 bases line up with TRBD1. Losses at the gene ends were 7 bases for V and 2 bases for J; bases not matched to a gene: 9. This CDR3 spans 16 amino acids. CDR1 and CDR2 from the germline V gene are ENHRY and SYGVKD. This CDR3 is CAIKDRAPKNTGELFF. In DNA, the CDR3 is TGTGCCATCAAGGACAGGGCCCCGAAAAACACCGGGGAGCTGTTTTTT.

This clone was counted between two and nine times. This rearrangement joins TRBV7-2 to TRBJ2-1; no clear D gene. The V end lost 1 base, the J end lost 6 bases, and 4 bases lay between the germline ends. The CDR3 is made up of 12 amino acids. Germline V gene sequence: CDR1 SGHTA, CDR2 FQGNSA. The CDR3 is CASSLDRNEQFF. CDR3 bases: TGTGCCAGCAGCTTAGACCGCAATGAGCAGTTCTTC.